This TCR beta chain was sequenced during a study of blood T cell repertoires in COVID-19. Study context: The samples span acute and convalescent COVID-19 from the United States, Italy and Spain.

Original methodology: Estimation of nucleated cell counts relied on the amplification of reference gene primers. The assay was immunoSEQ multiplex PCR, and TCRdb's table has in-frame clones only and misses some. V and J calls plus clone size are reproduced from that table; the DNA served to infer D and trimming. The sample shows some 150,000 clones, roughly 84% of them seen only once. The clonotype originates from a woman aged 60-70 years with acute or convalescent COVID-19. Sequenced material: peripheral blood.

The CDR3 nucleotides are TGTGCCAGTACCCGCTGGTCGGGTAACACCGGGGAGCTGTTTTTT. This translates into CASTRWSGNTGELFF. The chain recombines TRBV19 with TRBJ2-2; D call uncertain. The CDR3 runs 15 residues. Germline V lookup: CDR1 LNHDA, CDR2 SQIVND (reference sequence). V was shortened by 7 bases and J by 2 bases, with 14 bases between the two germline ends.